This TCR beta chain comes out of a study of regulatory T cells in long-lasting Graves disease. Whole-study context: Treatment with antithyroid drugs for over 5 years, together with positive TSH receptor antibodies, meant persistent Graves' disease.

This clonotype was detected ten times or more. Antigen unknown. In building TCR beta libraries, iRepertoire HTBI primers were used together with Arm-PCR of CDR3 regions. As originally analysed: Samples jointly harbored 60 or so TRBV and over 11 TRBJ segments. Each CDR3 protein is one row after TCRdb ran MiXCR on the multiplex PCR reads. The V and J calls were determined by TCRdb, not by the authors. Of hundreds of thousands of distinct CDR3 sequences detected, approximately 29% appear once; the ten largest clones hold about 40%. General study points: Persistent disease preferred TRBV28, TRBJ1-2 and TRBJ2-5; new disease, TRBV20-1 and TRBJ2-1.

V dropped 2 bases and J dropped 2; count of bases not matched to a gene: 6. This CDR3 is 16 amino acids long. Per the germline V gene, CDR1 is ENHRY and CDR2 is SYGVKD. The time point was: persistent/refractory GD, antithyroid drugs over 5 years with positive TRAb. Isolated PBMC RNA provided the starting material for the TCR library. Graves' disease diagnosis followed American Thyroid Association guidelines. Sample: peripheral blood mononuclear cells (PBMCs), taken when the disease was refractory, from a patient treated with antithyroid drugs. The origin of this receptor is a female donor with Graves disease. The chain uses TRBV10-3 and TRBJ2-5; 9 bases are shared with TRBD2. This chain's CDR3 is CAISEPRLAVQETQYF. The CDR3 DNA follows: TGTGCCATCAGTGAGCCCAGACTAGCGGTACAAGAGACCCAGTACTTC.